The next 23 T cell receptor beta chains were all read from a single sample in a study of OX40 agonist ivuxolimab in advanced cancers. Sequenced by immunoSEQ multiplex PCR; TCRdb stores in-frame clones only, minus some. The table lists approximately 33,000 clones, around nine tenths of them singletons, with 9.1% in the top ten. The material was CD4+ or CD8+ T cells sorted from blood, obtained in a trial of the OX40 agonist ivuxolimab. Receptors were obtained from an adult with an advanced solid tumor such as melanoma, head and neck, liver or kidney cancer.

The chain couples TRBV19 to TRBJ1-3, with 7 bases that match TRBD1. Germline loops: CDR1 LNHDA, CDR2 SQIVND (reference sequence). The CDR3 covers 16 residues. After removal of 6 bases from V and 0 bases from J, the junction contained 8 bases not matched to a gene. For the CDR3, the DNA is TGTGCCAGTAGCTCGACAGGGTTATTCTCTGGAAACACCATATATTTT. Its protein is CASSSTGLFSGNTIYF.

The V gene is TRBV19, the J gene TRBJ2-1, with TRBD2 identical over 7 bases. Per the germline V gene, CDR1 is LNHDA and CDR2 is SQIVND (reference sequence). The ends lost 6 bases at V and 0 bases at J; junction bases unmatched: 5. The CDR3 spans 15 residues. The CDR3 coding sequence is TGTGCCAGTAGCCGGGGGGTCGACTCCTACAATGAGCAGTTCTTC. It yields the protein CASSRGVDSYNEQFF.

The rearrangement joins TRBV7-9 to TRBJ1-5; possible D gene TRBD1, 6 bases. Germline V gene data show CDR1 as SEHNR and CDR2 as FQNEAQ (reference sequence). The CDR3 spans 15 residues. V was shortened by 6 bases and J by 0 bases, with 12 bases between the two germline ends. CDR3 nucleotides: TGTGCCAGCAGTCTCAGGGGAAATAGCAATCAGCCCCAGCATTTT. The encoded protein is CASSLRGNSNQPQHF.

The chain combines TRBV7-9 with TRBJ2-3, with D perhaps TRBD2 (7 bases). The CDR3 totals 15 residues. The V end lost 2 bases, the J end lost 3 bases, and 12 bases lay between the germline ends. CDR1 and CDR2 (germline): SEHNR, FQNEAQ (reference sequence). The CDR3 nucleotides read TGTGCCAGCAGCTTATGGGGGGGCTCGACAGATACGCAGTATTTT. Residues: CASSLWGGSTDTQYF.

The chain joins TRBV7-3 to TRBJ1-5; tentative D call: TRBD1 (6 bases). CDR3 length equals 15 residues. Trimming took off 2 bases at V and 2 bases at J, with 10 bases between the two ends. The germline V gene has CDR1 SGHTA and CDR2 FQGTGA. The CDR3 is CASSLGGHRNQPQHF. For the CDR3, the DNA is TGTGCCAGCAGCTTAGGGGGGCATCGCAATCAGCCCCAGCATTTT.

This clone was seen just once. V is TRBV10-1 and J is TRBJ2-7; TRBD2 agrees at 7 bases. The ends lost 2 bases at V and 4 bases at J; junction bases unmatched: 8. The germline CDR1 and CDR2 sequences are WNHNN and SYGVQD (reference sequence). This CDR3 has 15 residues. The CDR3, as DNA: TGCGCCAGCAGTGAGAATGCGGGAGAAAGTTACGAGCAGTACTTC. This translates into CASSENAGESYEQYF.

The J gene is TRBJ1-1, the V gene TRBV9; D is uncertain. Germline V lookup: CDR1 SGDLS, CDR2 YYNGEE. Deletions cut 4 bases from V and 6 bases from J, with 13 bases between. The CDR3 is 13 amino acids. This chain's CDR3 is CASSPSRPAEAFF. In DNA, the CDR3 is TGTGCCAGCAGCCCCTCCCGACCCGCTGAAGCTTTCTTT.

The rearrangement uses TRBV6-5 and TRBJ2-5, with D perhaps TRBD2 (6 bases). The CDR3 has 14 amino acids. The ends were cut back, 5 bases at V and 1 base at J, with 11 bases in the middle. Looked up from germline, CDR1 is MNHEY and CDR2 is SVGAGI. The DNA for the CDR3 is TGTGCCAGCAGTGGAGGGTACCCCCAAGAGACCCAGTACTTC. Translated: CASSGGYPQETQYF.

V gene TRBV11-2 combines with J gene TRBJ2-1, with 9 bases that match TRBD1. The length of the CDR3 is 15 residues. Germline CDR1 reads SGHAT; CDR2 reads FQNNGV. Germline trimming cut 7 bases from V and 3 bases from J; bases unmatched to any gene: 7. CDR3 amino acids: CASTIGQGSYNEQFF. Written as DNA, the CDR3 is TGTGCCAGCACCATAGGACAGGGGAGCTACAATGAGCAGTTCTTC.

Written as DNA, the CDR3 is TGTGCCAGCACCTCTGTCAACAGGGGTCAGGGTGGCTACACCTTC. This sequence encodes CASTSVNRGQGGYTF. This chain uses TRBV27 with TRBJ1-2; 7 nucleotides line up with TRBD1. Germline V gene lookup returns CDR1 MNHEY and CDR2 SMNVEV (reference sequence). The CDR3 contains 15 residues. With V trimmed by 7 bases and J by 7 bases, 15 bases remained unmatched.

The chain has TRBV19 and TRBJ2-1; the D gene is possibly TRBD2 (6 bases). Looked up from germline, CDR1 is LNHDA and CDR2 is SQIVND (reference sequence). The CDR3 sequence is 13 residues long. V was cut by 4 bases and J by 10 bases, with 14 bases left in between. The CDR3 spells CASSSYWGDEQFF. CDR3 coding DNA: TGTGCCAGTAGTAGTTATTGGGGGGACGAGCAGTTCTTC.

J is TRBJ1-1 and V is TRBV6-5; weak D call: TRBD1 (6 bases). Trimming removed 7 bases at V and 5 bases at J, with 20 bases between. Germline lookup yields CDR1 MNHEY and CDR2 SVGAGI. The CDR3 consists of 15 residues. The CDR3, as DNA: TGTGCCAGCACCTTTGGGGGGGGCTTAGGGACTGAAGCTTTCTTT. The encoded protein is CASTFGGGLGTEAFF.

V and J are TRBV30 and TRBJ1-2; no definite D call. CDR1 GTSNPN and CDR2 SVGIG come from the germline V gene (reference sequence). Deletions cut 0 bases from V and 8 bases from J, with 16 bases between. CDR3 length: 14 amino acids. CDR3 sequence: CAWSVRRVSGGYTF. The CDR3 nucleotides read TGTGCCTGGAGTGTACGACGGGTTTCGGGAGGCTACACCTTC.

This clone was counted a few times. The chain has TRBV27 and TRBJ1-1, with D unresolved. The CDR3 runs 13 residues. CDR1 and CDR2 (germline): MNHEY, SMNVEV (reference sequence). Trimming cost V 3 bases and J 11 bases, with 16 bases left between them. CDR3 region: CASSLGVSKRAFF. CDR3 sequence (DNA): TGTGCCAGCAGTTTGGGCGTATCCAAGCGGGCTTTCTTT.

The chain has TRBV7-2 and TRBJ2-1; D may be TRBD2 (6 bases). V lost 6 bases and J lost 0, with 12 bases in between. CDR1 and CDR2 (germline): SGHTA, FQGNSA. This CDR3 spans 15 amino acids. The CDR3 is CASSLDGSSYNEQFF. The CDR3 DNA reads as TGTGCCAGCAGTCTCGACGGGAGCTCCTACAATGAGCAGTTCTTC.

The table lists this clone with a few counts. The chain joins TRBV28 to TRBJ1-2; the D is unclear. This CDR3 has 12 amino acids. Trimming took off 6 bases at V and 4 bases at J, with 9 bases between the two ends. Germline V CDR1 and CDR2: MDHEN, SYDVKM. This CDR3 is CASRTYIYGYTF. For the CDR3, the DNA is TGTGCCAGCAGAACTTACATCTATGGCTACACCTTC.

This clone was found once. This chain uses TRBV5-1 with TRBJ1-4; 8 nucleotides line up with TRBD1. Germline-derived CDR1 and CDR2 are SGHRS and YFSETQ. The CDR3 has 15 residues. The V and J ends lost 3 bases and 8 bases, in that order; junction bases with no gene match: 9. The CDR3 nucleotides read TGCGCCAGCAGCTCCCAGGGGGCTGTAAGAGAAAAACTGTTTTTT. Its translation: CASSSQGAVREKLFF.

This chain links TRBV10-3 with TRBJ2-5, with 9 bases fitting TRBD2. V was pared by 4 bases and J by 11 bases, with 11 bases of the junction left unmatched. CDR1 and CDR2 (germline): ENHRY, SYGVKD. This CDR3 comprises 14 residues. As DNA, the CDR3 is TGTGCCATCAGTGGACAGGGAAGGCGGGAGGGGCAGTACTTC. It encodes CAISGQGRREGQYF.

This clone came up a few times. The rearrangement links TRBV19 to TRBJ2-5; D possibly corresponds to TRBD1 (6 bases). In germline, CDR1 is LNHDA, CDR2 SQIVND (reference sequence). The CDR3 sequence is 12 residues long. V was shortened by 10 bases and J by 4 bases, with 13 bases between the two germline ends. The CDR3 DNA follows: TGTGCCACCAGACAGGCAGGAGAGACCCAGTACTTC. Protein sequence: CATRQAGETQYF.

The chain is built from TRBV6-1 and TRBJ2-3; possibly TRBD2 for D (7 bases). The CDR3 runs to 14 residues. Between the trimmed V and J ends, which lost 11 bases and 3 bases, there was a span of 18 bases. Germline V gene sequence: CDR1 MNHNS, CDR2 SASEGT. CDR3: CALHRGALTDTQYF. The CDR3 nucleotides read TGTGCCTTGCATCGGGGGGCTTTAACAGATACGCAGTATTTT.

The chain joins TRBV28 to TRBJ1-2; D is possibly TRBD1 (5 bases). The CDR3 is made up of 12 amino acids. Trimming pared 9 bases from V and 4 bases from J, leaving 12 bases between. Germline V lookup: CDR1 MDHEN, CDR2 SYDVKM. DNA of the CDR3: TGTGCCAGTGCCCGTGGGGGCTATGGCTACACCTTC. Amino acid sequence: CASARGGYGYTF.

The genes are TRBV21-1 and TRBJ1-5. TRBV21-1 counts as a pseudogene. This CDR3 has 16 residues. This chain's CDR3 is CASSIVFRGGNQPQHF. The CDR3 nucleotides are TGTGCCAGCAGCATCGTGTTCCGGGGAGGTAATCAGCCCCAGCATTTT.

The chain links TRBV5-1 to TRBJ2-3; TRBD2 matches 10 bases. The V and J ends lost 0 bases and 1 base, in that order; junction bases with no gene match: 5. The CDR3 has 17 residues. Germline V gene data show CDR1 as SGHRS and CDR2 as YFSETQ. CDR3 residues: CASSLAPSGSGTDTQYF. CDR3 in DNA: TGCGCCAGCAGCTTGGCTCCTAGCGGGAGTGGCACAGATACGCAGTATTTT.